This T cell receptor beta chain comes out of a study of CD8 T cells in Susac syndrome. Reverse transcription of roughly 0.5 to 1 ug RNA was carried out with random hexamers. TCRdb itself ran the immunoSEQ multiplex PCR reads through MiXCR, one entry per CDR3 protein. The data contain 110,000 or so distinct CDR3 sequences, around 92% of them seen just once; the ten biggest clones take up around 0.12%. This sequence originates from a human donor in good health. Material for sequencing was CD8+ T cells from PBMCs.

The CDR3: CAWSIGNEQFF. CDR3 nucleotide sequence: TGTGCCTGGAGTATTGGCAATGAGCAGTTCTTC. The genes are TRBV30 and TRBJ2-1, with D uncertain. There are 11 residues in the CDR3. V lost 2 bases to trimming and J lost 6 bases, with 5 bases between them. Germline CDR1 and CDR2: GTSNPN and SVGIG (reference sequence).